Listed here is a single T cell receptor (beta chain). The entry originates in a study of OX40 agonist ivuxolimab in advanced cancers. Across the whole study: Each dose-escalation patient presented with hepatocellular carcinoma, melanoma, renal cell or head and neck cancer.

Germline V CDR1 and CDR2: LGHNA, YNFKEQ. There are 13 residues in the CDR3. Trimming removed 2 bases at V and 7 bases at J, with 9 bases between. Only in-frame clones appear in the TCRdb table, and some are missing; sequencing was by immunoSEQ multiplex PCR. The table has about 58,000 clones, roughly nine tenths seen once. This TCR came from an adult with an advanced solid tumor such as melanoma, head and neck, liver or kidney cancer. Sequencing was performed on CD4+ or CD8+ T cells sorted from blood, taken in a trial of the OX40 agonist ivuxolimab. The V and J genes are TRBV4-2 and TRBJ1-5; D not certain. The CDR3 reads CASSQLERQPQHF. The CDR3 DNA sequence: TGTGCCAGCAGCCAACTGGAGAGGCAGCCCCAGCATTTT.